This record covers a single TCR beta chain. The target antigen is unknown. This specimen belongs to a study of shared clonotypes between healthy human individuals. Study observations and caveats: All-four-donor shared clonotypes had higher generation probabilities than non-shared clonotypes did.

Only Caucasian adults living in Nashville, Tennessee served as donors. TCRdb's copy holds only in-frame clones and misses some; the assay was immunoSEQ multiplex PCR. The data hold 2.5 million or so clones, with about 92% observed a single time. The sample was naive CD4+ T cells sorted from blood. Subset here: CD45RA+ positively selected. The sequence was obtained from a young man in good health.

The CDR3 is CASSFSASLGELFF. As DNA, the CDR3 is TGTGCCAGCAGTTTTTCGGCTAGCCTAGGGGAGCTGTTTTTT. J is TRBJ2-2 and V is TRBV28; D is possibly TRBD2 (5 bases). This CDR3 spans 14 amino acids. Per germline, CDR1 MDHEN and CDR2 SYDVKM. V was cut by 3 bases and J by 8 bases, with 13 bases left in between. Filled out from reference TRBV28 and TRBJ2-2, the complete variable domain reads DVKVTQSSRYLVKRTGEKVFLECVQDMDHENMFWYRQDPGLGLRLIYFSYDVKMKEKGDIPEGYSVSREKKERFSLILESASTNQTSMYLCASSFSASLGELFFGEGSRLTVL.